This paragraph reports one T cell receptor beta chain. As yet, its antigen is unknown. This sample was included in a study of CD8+CD57+ T cells in acquired aplastic anemia. On the study more broadly: Sorted cells (CD4+ and CD8+) yielded DNA amounts that averaged around 3.1 ug. CD4+ cells from healthy donors averaged about 9.8 million reads.

Study findings and constraints: Patients and controls shared 25 to 30 CD8+ CDR3 sequences.

CDR1 and CDR2 (germline): ENHRY, SYGVKD. Trimming cost V 1 base and J 14 bases, with 21 bases left between them. The CDR3 consists of 15 residues. It was genomic DNA that served as the template for profiling TCR beta VDJ and CDR3. TCRdb used MiXCR to reprocess the reads, holding one entry per CDR3 protein. The sample holds fewer than 70,000 distinct CDR3 sequences, roughly half seen once. The genes are TRBV10-3 and TRBJ1-5; tentative D call: TRBD1 (5 bases). The clonotype was recovered from a human donor in good health, serving as a control. Sequenced material: sorted CD4+, CD8+, or CD8+CD57+ T cells (not recorded which) from PBMCs. CDR3 protein: CAISELLAGGPYEHF. In nucleotides, the CDR3 is TGTGCCATCAGTGAGTTACTAGCGGGGGGACCATACGAGCATTTT.